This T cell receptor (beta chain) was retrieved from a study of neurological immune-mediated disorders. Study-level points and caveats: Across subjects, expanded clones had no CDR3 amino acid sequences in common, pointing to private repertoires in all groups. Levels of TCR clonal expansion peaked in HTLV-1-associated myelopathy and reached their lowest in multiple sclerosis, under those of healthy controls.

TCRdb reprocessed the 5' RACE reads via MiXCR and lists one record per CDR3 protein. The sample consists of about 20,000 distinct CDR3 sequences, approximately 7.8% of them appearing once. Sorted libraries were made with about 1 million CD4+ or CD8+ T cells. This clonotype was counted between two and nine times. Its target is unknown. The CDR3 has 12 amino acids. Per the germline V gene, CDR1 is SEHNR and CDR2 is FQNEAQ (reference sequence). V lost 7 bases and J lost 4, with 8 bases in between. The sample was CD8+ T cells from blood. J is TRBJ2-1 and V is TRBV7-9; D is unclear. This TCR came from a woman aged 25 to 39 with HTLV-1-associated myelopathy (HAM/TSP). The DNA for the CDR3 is TGTGCCAGCATCTCAACGTACAATGAGCAGTTCTTC. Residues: CASISTYNEQFF.